These 22 T cell receptor beta chains share one sample of origin, sequenced in a study of breast tumors, draining lymph nodes, adjacent tissues. One entry per CDR3 protein results from TCRdb running MiXCR on the multiplex PCR reads. The sample has over 250,000 distinct CDR3 sequences; about 33% are singletons. Samples came from axillary lymph nodes draining the breast cancer. The sample taken for sequencing was axillary lymph node tissue. The receptors were sampled from a female donor with breast cancer. Some clones in this sample may be carry-over from other donors' samples.

The table lists this clonotype with a few counts. Since a much larger clone is just one base distant, this may be a read error. The chain combines TRBV24-1 with TRBJ2-1; 8 nucleotides agree with TRBD1. Germline CDR1 KGHDR, CDR2 SFDVKD. This CDR3 is built from 16 residues. The CDR3 DNA is TGTGCCGCCAGTGATTCCACAGGGGGGTCGGATGGTGAGCAGTTCTTC. This sequence encodes CAASDSTGGSDGEQFF.

Concerning this clonotype: One junction end does not reproduce the germline sequence, and a read error may be involved. V and J are TRBV5-1 and TRBJ2-5; TRBD1 aligns across 11 bases. This CDR3 has 16 residues. Germline lookup yields CDR1 SGHRS and CDR2 YFSETQ. The CDR3: CASSQFTGQGGRSQYF. The CDR3 nucleotides are TGTGCCAGCAGCCAATTTACGGGACAGGGGGGTAGGAGCCAGTACTTC.

This clonotype was recorded many times. The J gene is TRBJ2-6, the V gene TRBV5-6; 8 bases map to TRBD1. The germline gives CDR1 SGHDT, CDR2 YYEEEE. CDR3 length: 20 residues. V trimming: 6 bases; J trimming: 3 bases; junction bases outside the gene matches: 20. The CDR3 nucleotides read TGTGCCAGCACCGAGGGGGTAGGGACAGGACGGTCGGTTGGGGCCAACGTCCTGACTTTC. Translation: CASTEGVGTGRSVGANVLTF.

The genes are TRBV7-9 and TRBJ2-3; 9 bases are a match to TRBD2. J was trimmed by 1 base and V by 8 bases; bases with no gene match: 7. The CDR3 covers 15 residues. Per the germline V gene, CDR1 is SEHNR and CDR2 is FQNEAQ (reference sequence). The CDR3 nucleotides read TGTGCCAGCGTTCTAGCGGGACTGCGCACAGATACGCAGTATTTT. This encodes CASVLAGLRTDTQYF. Combining the CDR3 with reference TRBV7-9 and TRBJ2-3 gives the whole variable domain DTGVSQNPRHKITKRGQNVTFRCDPISEHNRLYWYRQTLGQGPEFLTYFQNEAQLEKSRLLSDRFSAERPKGSFSTLEIQRTEQGDSAMYLCASVLAGLRTDTQYFGPGTRLTVL.

This clonotype was seen at least ten times. This sequence joins TRBV7-2 and TRBJ2-3; D perhaps matches TRBD2 (5 bases). The germline V gene has CDR1 SGHTA and CDR2 FQGNSA. This CDR3 is 15 amino acids long. V gave up 6 bases and J gave up 6 bases, with 19 bases separating them. CDR3 in DNA: TGTGCCAGCAGTCGAGCGGTTCTCCTGGGGGATACGCAGTATTTT. Amino acid sequence: CASSRAVLLGDTQYF.

In the case of this clonotype: A much larger clone is a single base away; this may be a read error. V gene TRBV5-8 combines with J gene TRBJ1-6; D is uncertain. V gave up 1 base and J gave up 11 bases, with 10 bases separating them. The CDR3 has 13 residues. Per germline, CDR1 SGHTS and CDR2 YDEGEE. CDR3 sequence reads: CASSLLQPAPLHF. The CDR3 DNA sequence: TGTGCCAGCAGCTTGCTACAGCCCGCACCCCTCCACTTT. The entire variable domain, with the rest obtained from reference TRBV5-8 and TRBJ1-6, is as follows: EAGVTQSPTHLIKTRGQQATLRCSPISGHTSVYWYQQALGLGLQFLLWYDEGEERNRGNFPPRFSGRQFPNYSSELNVNALELEDSALYLCASSLLQPAPLHFGNGTRLTVT.

At least ten counts were recorded for this clonotype. The rearrangement uses TRBV20-1 and TRBJ2-7, with D unresolved. Germline V gives CDR1 DFQATT, CDR2 SNEGSKA (reference sequence). Trimming removed 7 bases at V and 5 bases at J, with 12 bases between. This CDR3 is built from 11 residues. CDR3 residues: CSVFSVHEQYF. DNA for the CDR3: TGCAGTGTCTTCTCTGTCCACGAGCAGTACTTC.

This clonotype was detected only once. The chain couples TRBV11-3 to TRBJ2-7; 8 positions agree with TRBD1. The CDR3 extends over 17 amino acids. The germline gives CDR1 SGHNT, CDR2 YENEEA. The V segment lost 1 base and the J segment 3 bases; nucleotides outside the gene matches: 11. DNA of the CDR3: TGTGCCAGCAGCTTAGGGCCAGGGGGCGCGCGGTACTACGAGCAGTACTTC. It translates to CASSLGPGGARYYEQYF.

This clonotype was recorded a few times. The chain links TRBV27 to TRBJ2-7, with TRBD1 matching over 7 bases. This CDR3 is built from 14 residues. The germline V gene encodes CDR1 MNHEY and CDR2 SMNVEV (reference sequence). J lost 5 bases, V lost 2 bases, and 6 bases had no gene match. Here the CDR3 DNA reads TGTGCCAGCAGTTTAGAAGGGACAGCCCACGAGCAGTACTTC. Translating it yields CASSLEGTAHEQYF.

This clonotype was detected ten times or more. The chain recombines TRBV4-1 with TRBJ2-3, with 10 positions matching TRBD2. V shed 3 bases, J shed 2 bases, and the junction held 5 bases outside the gene matches. This CDR3 is 16 amino acids long. Germline CDR1 is MGHRA and CDR2 is YSYEKL. The CDR3 region is CASSQIAGGPTDTQYF. The CDR3 coding sequence is TGCGCCAGCAGCCAGATAGCGGGAGGCCCCACAGATACGCAGTATTTT.

This clonotype came up many times. The chain has TRBV11-2 and TRBJ1-4; tentatively, D is TRBD1 (6 bases). Germline V gene lookup returns CDR1 SGHAT and CDR2 FQNNGV. Trimming pared 3 bases from V and 7 bases from J, leaving 15 bases between. The CDR3 covers 15 residues. CDR3 sequence reads: CASSFGGGISEKLFF. The CDR3 nucleotides read TGTGCCAGCAGCTTTGGAGGGGGGATTAGTGAAAAACTGTTTTTT.

This chain connects TRBV20-1 to TRBJ1-5; a possible D gene is TRBD1 (5 bases). The germline V and J ends were trimmed by 2 bases and 4 bases, with 27 bases remaining between them. Germline CDR1 and CDR2: DFQATT and SNEGSKA (reference sequence). CDR3 length: 19 amino acids. In nucleotides, the CDR3 is TGCAGTGCTAGATCCCACCTGGGACTAGCGGGGGAAGGTAATCAGCCCCAGCATTTT. Translating gives CSARSHLGLAGEGNQPQHF.

This clonotype has a count of ten or more. The chain employs TRBV6-5 and TRBJ2-3; D not certain. Germline V gives CDR1 MNHEY, CDR2 SVGAGI. The CDR3 is made up of 12 amino acids. The V end lost 6 bases, the J end lost 4 bases, and 8 bases lay between the germline ends. CDR3 DNA: TGTGCCAGCAGGAAAAGCGCAGATACGCAGTATTTT. Translating gives CASRKSADTQYF.

In the case of this clonotype: A read error may be the cause here, since a much bigger clone is one base away. The J gene is TRBJ1-6, the V gene TRBV27; D is unclear. V lost 5 bases to trimming and J lost 11 bases, with 13 bases between them. CDR3 length equals 13 residues. CDR1 and CDR2 (germline): MNHEY, SMNVEV (reference sequence). CDR3 DNA sequence: TGTGCCAGCAGTCCAACAAATGTAACACCCCTCCACTTT. As protein: CASSPTNVTPLHF.

This clonotype was counted ten times or more. The gene calls are TRBV5-1 and TRBJ2-1, with D possibly TRBD2 on 6 matching bases. Trimming removed 2 bases from V and 1 base from J, with 13 bases in between. The CDR3 runs 16 residues. Germline loops: CDR1 SGHRS, CDR2 YFSETQ. CDR3 sequence (DNA): TGCGCCAGCAGCTTATCTGGGGGAGGTTCCTACAATGAGCAGTTCTTC. Translated: CASSLSGGGSYNEQFF.

The chain uses TRBV10-3 and TRBJ2-5; 8 bases are shared with TRBD1. The CDR3 length is 15 residues. V shed 2 bases and J 4 bases; nucleotides not matched to a gene: 6. Germline V gives CDR1 ENHRY, CDR2 SYGVKD. The CDR3 sequence: CAISEEGTGGETQYF. CDR3 DNA sequence: TGTGCCATCAGTGAGGAAGGGACAGGTGGAGAGACCCAGTACTTC.

For this clonotype: It may be a read error: a sequence one base away is much more abundant. The chain has TRBV6-6 and TRBJ2-2; D possibly corresponds to TRBD2 (6 bases). V was clipped by 9 bases and J by 3 bases, with 26 bases between them. Germline V gene lookup returns CDR1 MNHNY and CDR2 SVGAGI (reference sequence). The CDR3 has 18 amino acids. The CDR3 loop reads CASSRGTLGTSHTGELFF. The CDR3 DNA reads TGTGCCAGTAGTCGCGGGACCCTAGGGACTTCGCACACCGGGGAGCTGTTTTTT.

This clonotype has more than one count but fewer than ten. This chain's CDR3 is CASSEGQGPRNEQFF. DNA for the CDR3: TGTGCCAGCAGTGAAGGGCAGGGGCCCCGCAATGAGCAGTTCTTC. V gene TRBV6-1 combines with J gene TRBJ2-1; maybe TRBD1 (6 bases). There are 15 residues in the CDR3. The germline V and J ends were trimmed by 1 base and 6 bases, with 13 bases remaining between them. Per germline, CDR1 MNHNS and CDR2 SASEGT.

This clonotype was counted between two and nine times. The rearrangement links TRBV6-1 to TRBJ2-7; the match to TRBD2 covers 12 bases. The J segment lost 6 bases and the V segment lost 6 bases, leaving 6 bases of the junction unmatched. The CDR3 runs 14 residues. Germline V lookup: CDR1 MNHNS, CDR2 SASEGT. In DNA, the CDR3 is TGTGCCAGCAGCACACTAGCGGGAGGTGGCGAGCAGTACTTC. This codes for CASSTLAGGGEQYF.

This clonotype has at least ten counts. V usage is TRBV4-2 and J usage is TRBJ2-7, with D unresolved. Germline-derived CDR1 and CDR2 are LGHNA and YNFKEQ. Trimming took 0 bases from V and 0 from J, leaving 12 bases between them. The CDR3 length is 16 residues. This chain's CDR3 is CASSQEGGPSSYEQYF. For the CDR3, the DNA is TGTGCCAGCAGCCAAGAGGGCGGACCTAGCTCCTACGAGCAGTACTTC.

About this clonotype itself: This could be a read error, since a much larger clone is one nucleotide away. The chain combines TRBV7-3 with TRBJ2-7, with 10 positions matching TRBD2. The CDR3 is made up of 19 amino acids. Germline assignment: CDR1 SGHTA and CDR2 FQGTGA. J lost 4 bases, V lost 8 bases, and 23 bases had no gene match. CDR3 amino acids: CASGSSGTATLAGVYEQYF. The CDR3 coding sequence is TGTGCCAGCGGCTCGTCCGGGACAGCGACCCTAGCGGGGGTATACGAGCAGTACTTC.

This clonotype was found a few times. The gene calls are TRBV30 and TRBJ2-2; tentatively, D is TRBD1 (6 bases). This CDR3 has 14 residues. The ends were cut back, 0 bases at V and 4 bases at J, with 9 bases in the middle. From germline, CDR1 is GTSNPN and CDR2 SVGIG (reference sequence). This CDR3 reads CAWSVTGSTGELFF. CDR3 nucleotide sequence: TGTGCCTGGAGTGTAACAGGGTCCACCGGGGAGCTGTTTTTT. Supplemented by reference TRBV30 and TRBJ2-2, the full variable domain reads SQTIHQWPATLVQPVGSPLSLECTVEGTSNPNLYWYRQAAGRGLQLLFYSVGIGQISSEVPQNLSASRPQDRQFILSSKKLLLSDSGFYLCAWSVTGSTGELFFGEGSRLTVL.